This is a list of T cell receptor beta chains from one sample in a study of T cells after yellow fever vaccination. TCRdb re-analysed the 5' RACE reads in MiXCR, keeping a single row per CDR3 protein. The sample lists 80,000 to 100,000 distinct CDR3 sequences, approximately 9% occurring once. The material was CD8+ T cells not binding an NS4B(214-222) dextramer, sorted from PBMCs, obtained approximately 15 days after the first yellow fever vaccination. The receptor source for this set is a man aged 18 to 29 who received the YFV17D yellow fever vaccine. The CDR3 runs from the conserved cysteine through the conserved F or W. Fields, in order: V gene, D gene, clone size, J gene, CDR3 protein, CDR3 DNA. D genes are given only for firm matches. Only part of the rows carry a size: once, few, many, or a class if the clone is expanded.

TRBV12-5	.	.	TRBJ2-2	CASGFRPGELFF	TGTGCTAGTGGTTTCCGTCCCGGGGAGCTGTTTTTT
TRBV7-8	.	.	TRBJ1-2	CASSLFGGDSNYGYTF	TGTGCCAGCAGCTTATTCGGGGGGGACTCAAACTATGGCTACACCTTC
TRBV18	.	.	TRBJ1-4	CASSRLGTPNEKLFF	TGTGCCAGCTCACGACTCGGGACACCGAATGAAAAACTGTTTTTT
TRBV7-3	.	few	TRBJ1-5	CASSSGGGSNQPQHF	TGTGCCAGCAGCTCCGGGGGGGGGAGCAATCAGCCCCAGCATTTT
TRBV12-3/TRBV12-4	.	.	TRBJ2-1	CASSPPNGEGDNEQFF	TGTGCCAGCAGTCCCCCCAACGGGGAGGGGGACAATGAGCAGTTCTTC
TRBV19	.	.	TRBJ2-4	CASSIGPPLNIQYF	TGTGCCAGTAGTATAGGACCGCCCCTGAACATTCAGTACTTC
TRBV3-1	.	few	TRBJ2-1	CASSQRQGGGRWHNEQFF	TGTGCCAGCAGCCAGAGGCAGGGGGGCGGGAGGTGGCACAATGAGCAGTTCTTC
TRBV2	TRBD1	few	TRBJ2-5	CASSEGLGQLEETQYF	TGTGCCAGCAGTGAAGGTCTGGGACAGCTAGAGGAGACCCAGTACTTC
TRBV11-1	.	many	TRBJ2-1	CASSRGDNEQFF	TGTGCCAGCAGCCGAGGAGACAATGAGCAGTTCTTC
TRBV4-1	.	few	TRBJ2-3	CASSQSGGSSDTQYF	TGCGCCAGCAGCCAGTCGGGGGGCTCCTCAGATACGCAGTATTTT
TRBV4-2	.	.	TRBJ1-1	CASSQGAVNTEAFF	TGTGCCAGCAGCCAAGGGGCCGTGAACACTGAAGCTTTCTTT
TRBV28	.	few	TRBJ1-5	CASSLAGTFEPQHF	TGTGCCAGCAGTCTGGCCGGGACATTTGAGCCCCAGCATTTT
TRBV6-5	.	few	TRBJ1-1	CASSYSILGPEAFF	TGTGCCAGCAGTTACTCGATTCTGGGGCCTGAAGCTTTCTTT
TRBV20-1	.	.	TRBJ1-1	CSARDPQSMNTEAFF	TGCAGTGCTAGAGATCCCCAGAGCATGAACACTGAAGCTTTCTTT